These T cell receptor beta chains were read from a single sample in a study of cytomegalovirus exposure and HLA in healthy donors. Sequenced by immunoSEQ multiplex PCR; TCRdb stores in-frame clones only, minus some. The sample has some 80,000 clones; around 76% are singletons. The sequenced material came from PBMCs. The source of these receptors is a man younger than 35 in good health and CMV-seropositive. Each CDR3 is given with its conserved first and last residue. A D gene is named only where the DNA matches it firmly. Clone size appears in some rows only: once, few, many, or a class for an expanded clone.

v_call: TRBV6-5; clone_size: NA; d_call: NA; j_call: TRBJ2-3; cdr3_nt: TGTGCCAGCAGTCCCCTCCGCGGATCCACAGATACGCAGTATTTT; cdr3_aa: CASSPLRGSTDTQYF
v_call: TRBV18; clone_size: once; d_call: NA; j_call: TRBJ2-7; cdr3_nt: TGTGCCAGCTCACCACCAACAGGGATGTCCTACGAGCAGTACTTC; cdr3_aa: CASSPPTGMSYEQYF
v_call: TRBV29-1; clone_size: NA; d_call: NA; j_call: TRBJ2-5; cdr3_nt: TGCAGCGTTGGGAACAGGGCAGAGACCCAGTACTTC; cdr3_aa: CSVGNRAETQYF
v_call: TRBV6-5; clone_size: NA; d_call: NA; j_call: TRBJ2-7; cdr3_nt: TGTGCCAGCAGTTACAACCAACTACGAGAGCAGTACTTC; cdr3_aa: CASSYNQLREQYF
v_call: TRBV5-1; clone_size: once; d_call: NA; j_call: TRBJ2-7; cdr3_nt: TGCGCCAGCAGCTTGGGATTAGCGGACATCTACGAGCAGTACTTC; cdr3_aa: CASSLGLADIYEQYF
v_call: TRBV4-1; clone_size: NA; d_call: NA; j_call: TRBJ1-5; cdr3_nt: TGCGCCAGCAGCCAAGGAGGCCCCAATCAGCCCCAGCATTTT; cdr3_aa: CASSQGGPNQPQHF
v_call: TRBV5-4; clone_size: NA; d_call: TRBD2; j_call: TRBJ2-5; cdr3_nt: TGTGCCAGCCGAACTCTAGCGGACCGTGAAAAAGAGACCCAGTACTTC; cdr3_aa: CASRTLADREKETQYF
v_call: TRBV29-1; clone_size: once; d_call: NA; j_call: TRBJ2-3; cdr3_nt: TGCAGCCCCTTGCTCGGGGGACCCACAGATACGCAGTATTTT; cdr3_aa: CSPLLGGPTDTQYF
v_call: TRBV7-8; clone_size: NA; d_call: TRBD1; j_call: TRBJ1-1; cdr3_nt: TGTGCCAGCAGCGTGACAGGGGGCGCCGACACTGAAGCTTTCTTT; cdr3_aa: CASSVTGGADTEAFF
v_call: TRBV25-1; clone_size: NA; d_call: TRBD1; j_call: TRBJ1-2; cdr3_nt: TGTGCCAGCAGTCCACAGGGGGCGTGGGGCTACACCTTC; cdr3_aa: CASSPQGAWGYTF
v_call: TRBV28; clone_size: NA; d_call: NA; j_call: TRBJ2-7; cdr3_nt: TGTGCCAGCAGAACAAGACGGGGATACGAGCAGTACTTC; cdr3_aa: CASRTRRGYEQYF
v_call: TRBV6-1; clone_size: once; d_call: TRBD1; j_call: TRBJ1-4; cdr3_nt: TGTGCCAGCAGTGTGGACAGGGCAAATGAAAAACTGTTTTTT; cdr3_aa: CASSVDRANEKLFF
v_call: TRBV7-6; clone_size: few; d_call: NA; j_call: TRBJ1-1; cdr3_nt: TGTGCCAGCAGCTTACGGGGGGAGGCAGCGAACACTGAAGCTTTCTTT; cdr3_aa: CASSLRGEAANTEAFF
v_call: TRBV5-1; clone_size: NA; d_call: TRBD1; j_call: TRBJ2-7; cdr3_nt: TGCGCCAGCAGCGTGGGACAGGTCTCCTACGAGCAGTACTTC; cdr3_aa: CASSVGQVSYEQYF
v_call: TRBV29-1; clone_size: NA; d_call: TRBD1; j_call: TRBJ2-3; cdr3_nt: TGCAGCGTCCAAGCGTGGGGTCCCGGGACAGGGCAATCAGATACGCAGTATTTT; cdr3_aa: CSVQAWGPGTGQSDTQYF
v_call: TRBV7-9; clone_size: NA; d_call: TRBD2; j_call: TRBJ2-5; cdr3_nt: TGTGCCAGCAGCCAAAGCGGGACTGGGGAGACCCAGTACTTC; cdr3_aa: CASSQSGTGETQYF
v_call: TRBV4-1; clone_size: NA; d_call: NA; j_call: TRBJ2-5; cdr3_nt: TGCGCCAGCAGCCTAGGGGTGCAAGAGACCCAGTACTTC; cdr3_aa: CASSLGVQETQYF